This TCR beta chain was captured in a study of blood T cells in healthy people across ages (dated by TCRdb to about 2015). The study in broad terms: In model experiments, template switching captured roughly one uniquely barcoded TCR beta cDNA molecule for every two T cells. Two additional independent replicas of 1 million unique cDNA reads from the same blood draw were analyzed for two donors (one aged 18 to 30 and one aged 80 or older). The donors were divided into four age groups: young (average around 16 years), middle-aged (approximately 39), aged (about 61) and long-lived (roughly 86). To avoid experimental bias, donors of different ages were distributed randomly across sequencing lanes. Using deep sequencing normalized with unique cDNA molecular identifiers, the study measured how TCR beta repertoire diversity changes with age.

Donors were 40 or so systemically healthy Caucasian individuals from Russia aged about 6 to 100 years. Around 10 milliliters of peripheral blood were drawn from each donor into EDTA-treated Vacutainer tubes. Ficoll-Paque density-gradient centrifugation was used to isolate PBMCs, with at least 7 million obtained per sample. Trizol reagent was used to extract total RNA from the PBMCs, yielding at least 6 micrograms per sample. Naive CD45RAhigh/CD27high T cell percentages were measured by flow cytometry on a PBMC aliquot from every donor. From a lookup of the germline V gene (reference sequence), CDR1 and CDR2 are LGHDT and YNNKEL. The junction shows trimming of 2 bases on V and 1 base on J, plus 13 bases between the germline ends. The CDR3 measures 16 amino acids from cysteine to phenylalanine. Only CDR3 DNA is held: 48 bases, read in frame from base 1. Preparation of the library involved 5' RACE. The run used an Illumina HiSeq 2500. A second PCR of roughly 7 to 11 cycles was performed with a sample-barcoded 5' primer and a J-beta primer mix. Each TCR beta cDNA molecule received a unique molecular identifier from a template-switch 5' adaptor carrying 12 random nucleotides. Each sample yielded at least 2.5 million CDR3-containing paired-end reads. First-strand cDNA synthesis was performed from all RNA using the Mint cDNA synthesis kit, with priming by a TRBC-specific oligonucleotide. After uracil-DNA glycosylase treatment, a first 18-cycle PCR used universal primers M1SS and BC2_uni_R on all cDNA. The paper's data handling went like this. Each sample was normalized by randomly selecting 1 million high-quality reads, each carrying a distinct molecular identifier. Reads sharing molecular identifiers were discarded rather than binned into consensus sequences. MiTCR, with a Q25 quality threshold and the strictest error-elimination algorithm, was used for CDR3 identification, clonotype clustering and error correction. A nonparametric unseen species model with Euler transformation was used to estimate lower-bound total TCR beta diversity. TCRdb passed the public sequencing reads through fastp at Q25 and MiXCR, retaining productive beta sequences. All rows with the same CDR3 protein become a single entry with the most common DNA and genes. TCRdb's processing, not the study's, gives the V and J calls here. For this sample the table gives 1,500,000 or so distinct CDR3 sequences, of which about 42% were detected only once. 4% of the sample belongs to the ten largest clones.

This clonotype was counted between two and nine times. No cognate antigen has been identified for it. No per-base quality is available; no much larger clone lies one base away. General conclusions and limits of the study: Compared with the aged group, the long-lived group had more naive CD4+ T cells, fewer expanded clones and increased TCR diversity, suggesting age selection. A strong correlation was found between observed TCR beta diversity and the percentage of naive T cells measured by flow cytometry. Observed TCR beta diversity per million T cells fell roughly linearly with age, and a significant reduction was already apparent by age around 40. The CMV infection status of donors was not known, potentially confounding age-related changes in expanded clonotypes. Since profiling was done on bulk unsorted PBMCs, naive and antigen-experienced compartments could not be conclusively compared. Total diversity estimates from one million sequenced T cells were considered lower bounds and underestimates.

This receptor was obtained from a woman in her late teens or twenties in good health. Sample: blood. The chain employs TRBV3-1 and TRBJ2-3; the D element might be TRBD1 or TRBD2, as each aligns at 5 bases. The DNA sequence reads TGTGCCAGCAGCCAATCACGACGAGGGGGCACAGATACGCAGTATTTT. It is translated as CASSQSRRGGTDTQYF.